This T cell receptor beta chain was observed in a study of T cells after yellow fever vaccination. Each CDR3 protein is one row after TCRdb ran MiXCR on the 5' RACE reads. Here the sample spans 300,000 or so distinct CDR3 sequences, about an eighth being singletons. The CDR3 has 14 amino acids. Germline V gene data show CDR1 as SEHNR and CDR2 as FQNEAQ (reference sequence). V dropped 5 bases and J dropped 4 bases, with 13 bases sitting between them. Notes on the study in general: There was a small share of clonotypes that showed up in both the CD4 and CD8 compartments. Post-booster samples contained most primary-vaccination clones (more than 95% CD4, about 85% CD8).

About this clonotype: The antigen is not known.

This TCR derives from a man aged 25-40 years who received the YFV17D yellow fever vaccine. The rearrangement uses TRBV7-9 and TRBJ2-3; a possible D gene is TRBD2 (5 bases). The sample consisted of CD4+ T cells sorted from PBMCs, taken 45 days after the yellow fever booster vaccination. This chain's CDR3 is CASSPVGSADTQYF. Here the CDR3 DNA reads TGTGCCAGCAGCCCGGTTGGTAGCGCAGATACGCAGTATTTT.